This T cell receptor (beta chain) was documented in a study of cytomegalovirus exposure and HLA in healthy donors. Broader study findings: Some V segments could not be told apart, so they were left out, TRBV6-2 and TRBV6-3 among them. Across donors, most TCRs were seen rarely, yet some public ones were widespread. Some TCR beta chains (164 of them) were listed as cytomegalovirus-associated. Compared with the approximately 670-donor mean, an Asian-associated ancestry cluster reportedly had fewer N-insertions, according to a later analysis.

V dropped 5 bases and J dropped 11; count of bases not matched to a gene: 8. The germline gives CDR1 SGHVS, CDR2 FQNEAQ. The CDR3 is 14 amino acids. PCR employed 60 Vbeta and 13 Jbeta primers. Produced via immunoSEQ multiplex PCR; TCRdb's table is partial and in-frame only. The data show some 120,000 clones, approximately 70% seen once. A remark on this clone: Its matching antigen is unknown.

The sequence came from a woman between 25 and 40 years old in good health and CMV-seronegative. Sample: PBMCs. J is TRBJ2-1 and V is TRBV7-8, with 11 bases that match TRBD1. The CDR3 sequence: CASSPRTGGVKQFF. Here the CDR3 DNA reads TGTGCCAGCAGCCCGCGGACAGGGGGCGTCAAGCAGTTCTTC.